These 2 T cell receptor beta chains were all obtained from the same sample, sequenced in a study of technical replicates of blood from several donors. Assay: immunoSEQ multiplex PCR; the TCRdb copy retains only in-frame clones and omits some. The sample has about 44,000 clones, around 97% seen once. Sequencing input: T cells isolated from PBMCs. Receptors were obtained from a human donor in good health.

The V and J genes are TRBV9 and TRBJ1-1; tentatively, D is TRBD1 (6 bases). CDR3 length: 14 amino acids. CDR1 is SGDLS and CDR2 is YYNGEE in the germline V gene. V lost 0 bases, J lost 8 bases, and 14 bases lay in between. CDR3 nucleotides: TGTGCCAGCAGCGTAGAGGGGTGGACAGAGGAAGCTTTCTTT. Amino acid sequence: CASSVEGWTEEAFF.

V is TRBV5-5 and J is TRBJ2-1; 9 bases are a match to TRBD2. The junction had 9 bases not matched to a gene; V was cut back by 4 bases and J by 7 bases. CDR3 length: 15 residues. CDR1 and CDR2 (germline): SGHKS, YYEKEE (reference sequence). The CDR3 nucleotides read TGTGCCAGCAGCCCCAATAGCGGGAGTAGGAATGAGCAGTTCTTC. As protein: CASSPNSGSRNEQFF.